Sequencing of this T cell receptor (beta chain) was carried out in a study of blood T cell repertoires in COVID-19. Sequencing was performed with immunoSEQ multiplex PCR; in TCRdb, only in-frame clones are kept and a portion is missing. The sample records 300,000 to 350,000 clones, approximately 83% being singletons. The CDR3 totals 17 residues. Germline-derived CDR1 and CDR2 are SEHNR and FQNEAQ (reference sequence). The J segment lost 0 bases and the V segment lost 4 bases, leaving 5 bases of the junction unmatched. Living in 25 or so US areas, the participants were between roughly 18 and 89 years of age. The recovered donors of Cohort 3 showed two negative PCRs, clearance, or symptom resolution.

The sequencing input was PBMCs or T cells enriched from blood (not recorded which). The chain has TRBV7-9 and TRBJ1-6, with 8 bases aligning to TRBD1. This clonotype was sampled from a man aged 25-45 years who had recovered from COVID-19. CDR3 amino acids: CASSSDRGSSYNSPLHF. The DNA of the CDR3 is TGTGCCAGCAGCTCCGACAGGGGTAGCTCCTATAATTCACCCCTCCACTTT. Together with reference TRBV7-9 and TRBJ1-6, the CDR3 gives the full variable domain: DTGVSQNPRHKITKRGQNVTFRCDPISEHNRLYWYRQTLGQGPEFLTYFQNEAQLEKSRLLSDRFSAERPKGSFSTLEIQRTEQGDSAMYLCASSSDRGSSYNSPLHFGNGTRLTVT.